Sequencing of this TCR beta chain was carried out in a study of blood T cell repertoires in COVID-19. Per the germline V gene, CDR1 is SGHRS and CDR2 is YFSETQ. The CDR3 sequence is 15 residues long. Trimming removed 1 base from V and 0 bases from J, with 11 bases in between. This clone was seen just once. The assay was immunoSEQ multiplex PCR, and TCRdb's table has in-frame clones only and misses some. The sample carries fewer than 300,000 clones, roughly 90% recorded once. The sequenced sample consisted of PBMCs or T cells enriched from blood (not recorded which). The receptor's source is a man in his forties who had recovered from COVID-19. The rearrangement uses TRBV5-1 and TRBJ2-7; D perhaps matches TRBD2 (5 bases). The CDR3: CASSLLSRVSYEQYF. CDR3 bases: TGCGCCAGCAGCTTGCTTTCGAGGGTCTCCTACGAGCAGTACTTC.